This paragraph covers one TCR beta chain sequence. This entry belongs to a study of shared clonotypes between healthy human individuals. The protocol was immunoSEQ multiplex PCR, while the TCRdb copy is restricted to in-frame clones and leaves out a portion. Of some 900,000 clones detected, over 60% appear once; the ten largest clones hold roughly 1.5%. The CDR3 length is 12 residues. From germline, CDR1 is SNHLY and CDR2 FYNNEI. V gave up 7 bases and J gave up 3 bases, with 10 bases separating them. The sequenced material came from memory CD4+ T cells sorted from blood. This sample's subset: CD45RA-negative fraction. This rearrangement joins TRBV2 to TRBJ2-7; D possibly matches TRBD1 or TRBD2 (6 bases each). The receptor was isolated from a man younger than 30 in good health. CDR3 DNA: TGTGCCAGCAAGGGGGACTTCTACGAGCAGTACTTC. It yields the protein CASKGDFYEQYF.